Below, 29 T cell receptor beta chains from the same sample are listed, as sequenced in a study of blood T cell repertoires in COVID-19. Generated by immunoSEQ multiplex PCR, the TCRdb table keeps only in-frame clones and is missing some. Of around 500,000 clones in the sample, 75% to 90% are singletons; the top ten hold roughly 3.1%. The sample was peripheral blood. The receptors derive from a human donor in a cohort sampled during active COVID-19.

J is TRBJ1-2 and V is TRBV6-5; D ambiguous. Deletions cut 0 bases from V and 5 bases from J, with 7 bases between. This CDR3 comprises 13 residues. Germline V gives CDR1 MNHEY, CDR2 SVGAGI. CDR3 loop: CASSYSWEYGYTF. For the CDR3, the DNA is TGTGCCAGCAGTTACTCGTGGGAGTATGGCTACACCTTC.

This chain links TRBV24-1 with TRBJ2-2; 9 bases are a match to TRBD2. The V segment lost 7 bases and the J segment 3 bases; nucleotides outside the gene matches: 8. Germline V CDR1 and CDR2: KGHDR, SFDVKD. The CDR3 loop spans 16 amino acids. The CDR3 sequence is CATSLPGLADTGELFF. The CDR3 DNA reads TGTGCCACCAGCTTACCGGGACTAGCTGACACCGGGGAGCTGTTTTTT.

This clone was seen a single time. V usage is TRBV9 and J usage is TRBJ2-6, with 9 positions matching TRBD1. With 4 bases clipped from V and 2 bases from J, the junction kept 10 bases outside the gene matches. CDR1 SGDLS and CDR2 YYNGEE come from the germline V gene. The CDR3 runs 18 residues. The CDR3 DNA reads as TGTGCCAGCAGCTACACGGACAGGGGTGAGGCTGGGGCCAACGTCCTGACTTTC. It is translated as CASSYTDRGEAGANVLTF.

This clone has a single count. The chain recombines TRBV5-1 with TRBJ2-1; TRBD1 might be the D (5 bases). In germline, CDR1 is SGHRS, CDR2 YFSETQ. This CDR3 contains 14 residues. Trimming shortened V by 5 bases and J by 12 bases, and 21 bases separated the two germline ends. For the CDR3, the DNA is TGCGCCAGCAGATGGGGCCCGTTCACTACGGGGCAGTTCTTC. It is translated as CASRWGPFTTGQFF.

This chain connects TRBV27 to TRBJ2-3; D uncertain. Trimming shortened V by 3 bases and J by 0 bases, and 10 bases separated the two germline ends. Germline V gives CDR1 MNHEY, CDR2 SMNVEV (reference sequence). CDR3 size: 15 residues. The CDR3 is CASSFGRRSTDTQYF. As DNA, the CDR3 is TGTGCCAGCAGTTTCGGCAGGCGAAGCACAGATACGCAGTATTTT.

The CDR3 region is CAISVALTGGQALGEQYF. CDR3 bases: TGTGCCATCAGTGTGGCCTTAACGGGGGGTCAGGCTCTTGGCGAGCAGTACTTC. The chain employs TRBV10-3 and TRBJ2-7, with 7 bases that match TRBD2. Germline V CDR1 and CDR2: ENHRY, SYGVKD. The junction had 21 bases not matched to a gene; V was cut back by 4 bases and J by 6 bases. CDR3 length: 18 residues.

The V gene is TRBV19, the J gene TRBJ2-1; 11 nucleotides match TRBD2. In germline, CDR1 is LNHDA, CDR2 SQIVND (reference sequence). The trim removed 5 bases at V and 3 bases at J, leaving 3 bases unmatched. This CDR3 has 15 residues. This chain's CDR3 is CASSLTSGIYNEQFF. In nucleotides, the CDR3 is TGTGCCAGTAGTCTGACTAGCGGGATCTACAATGAGCAGTTCTTC.

The DNA of the CDR3 is TGCAGCGTTCCCAGGGAGGATGGTGGCTACACCTTC. Translating it yields CSVPREDGGYTF. The chain couples TRBV29-1 to TRBJ1-2; possible D gene TRBD1, 5 bases. Germline CDR1 is SQVTM and CDR2 is ANQGSEA. V was clipped by 5 bases and J by 7 bases, with 14 bases between them. The CDR3 has 12 residues. Full variable domain (remainder filled in from reference TRBV29-1 and TRBJ1-2): SAVISQKPSRDICQRGTSLTIQCQVDSQVTMMFWYRQQPGQSLTLIATANQGSEATYESGFVIDKFPISRPNLTFSTLTVSNMSPEDSSIYLCSVPREDGGYTFGSGTRLTVV.

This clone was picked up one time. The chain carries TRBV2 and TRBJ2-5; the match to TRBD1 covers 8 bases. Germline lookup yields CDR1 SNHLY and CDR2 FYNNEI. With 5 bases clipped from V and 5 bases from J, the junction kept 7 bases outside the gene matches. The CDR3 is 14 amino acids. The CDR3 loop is CASSPRTGWETQYF. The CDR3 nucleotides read TGTGCCAGCAGTCCCAGGACAGGGTGGGAGACCCAGTACTTC.

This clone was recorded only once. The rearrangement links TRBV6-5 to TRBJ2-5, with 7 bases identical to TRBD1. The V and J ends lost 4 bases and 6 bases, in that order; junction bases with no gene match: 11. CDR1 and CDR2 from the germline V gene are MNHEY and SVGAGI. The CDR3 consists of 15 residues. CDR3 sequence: CASSFSPRQGKTQYF. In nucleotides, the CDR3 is TGTGCCAGCAGTTTCTCCCCGAGACAGGGAAAGACCCAGTACTTC.

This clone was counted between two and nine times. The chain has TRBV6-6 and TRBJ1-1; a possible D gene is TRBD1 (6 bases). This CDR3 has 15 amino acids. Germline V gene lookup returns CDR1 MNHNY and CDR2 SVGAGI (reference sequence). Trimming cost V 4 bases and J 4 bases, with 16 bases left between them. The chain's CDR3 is CASSWSRADSTEAFF. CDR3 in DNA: TGTGCCAGCAGTTGGAGCAGGGCGGACAGCACTGAAGCTTTCTTT.

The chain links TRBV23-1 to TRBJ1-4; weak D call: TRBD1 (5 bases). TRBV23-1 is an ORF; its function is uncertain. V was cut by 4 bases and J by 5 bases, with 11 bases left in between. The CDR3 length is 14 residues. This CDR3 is CASSPGRANEKLFF. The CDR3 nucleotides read TGCGCCAGCAGTCCGGGCAGGGCGAATGAAAAACTGTTTTTT.

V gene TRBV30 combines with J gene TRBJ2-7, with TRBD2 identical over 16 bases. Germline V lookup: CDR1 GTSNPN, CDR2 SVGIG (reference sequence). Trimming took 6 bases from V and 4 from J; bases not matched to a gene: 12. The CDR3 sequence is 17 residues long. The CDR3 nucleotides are TGTGCCTGCACCCCCGGGACTAGCGGGAGGGCTGGATACGAGCAGTACTTC. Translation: CACTPGTSGRAGYEQYF.

CDR3 nucleotides: TGTGCCAGCAGCACCTTAGCGGGCGGGAGGGAGACCCAGTACTTC. It is translated as CASSTLAGGRETQYF. The V call is TRBV5-4, the J call TRBJ2-5; 8 positions match TRBD2. V lost 4 bases and J lost 5; bases outside the gene matches: 10. The CDR3 contains 15 residues. CDR1 is SGHNT, CDR2 YYREEE, per germline (reference sequence).

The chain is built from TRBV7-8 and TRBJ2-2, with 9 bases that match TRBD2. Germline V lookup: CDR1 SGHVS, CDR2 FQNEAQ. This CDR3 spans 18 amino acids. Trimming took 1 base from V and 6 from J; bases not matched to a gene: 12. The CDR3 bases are TGTGCCAGCAGCTTAGTTGGTAGCGGGAGAGGAAGTGCCGGGGAGCTGTTTTTT. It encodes CASSLVGSGRGSAGELFF. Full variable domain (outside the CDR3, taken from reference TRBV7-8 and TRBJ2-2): GAGVSQSPRYKVAKRGQDVALRCDPISGHVSLFWYQQALGQGPEFLTYFQNEAQLDKSGLPSDRFFAERPEGSVSTLKIQRTQQEDSAVYLCASSLVGSGRGSAGELFFGEGSRLTVL.

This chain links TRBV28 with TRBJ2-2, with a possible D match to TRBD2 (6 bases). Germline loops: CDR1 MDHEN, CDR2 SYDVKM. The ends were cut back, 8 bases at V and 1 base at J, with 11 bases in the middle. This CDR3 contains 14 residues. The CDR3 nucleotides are TGTGCCAGCGGGGGGACGGTGAACACCGGGGAGCTGTTTTTT. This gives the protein CASGGTVNTGELFF.

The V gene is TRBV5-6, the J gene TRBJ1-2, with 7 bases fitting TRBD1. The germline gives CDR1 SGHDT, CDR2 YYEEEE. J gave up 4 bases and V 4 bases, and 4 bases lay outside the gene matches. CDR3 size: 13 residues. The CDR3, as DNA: TGTGCCAGCAGCCCGGGGACAGTCTATGGCTACACCTTC. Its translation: CASSPGTVYGYTF.

For the CDR3, the DNA is TGTGCCAGCAGTTACCACACCTCGAACACTGAAGCTTTCTTT. Amino acids: CASSYHTSNTEAFF. This chain links TRBV6-5 with TRBJ1-1; D call uncertain. Trimming removed 2 bases from V and 1 base from J, with 8 bases in between. The CDR3 has 14 residues. CDR1 is MNHEY and CDR2 is SVGAGI in the germline V gene.

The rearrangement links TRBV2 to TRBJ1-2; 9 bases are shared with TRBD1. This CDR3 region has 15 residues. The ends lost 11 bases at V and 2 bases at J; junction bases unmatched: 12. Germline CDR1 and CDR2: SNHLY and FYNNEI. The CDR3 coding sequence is TGTGCCGGACGGACAGGGGCGACTGTAAACTATGGCTACACCTTC. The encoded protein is CAGRTGATVNYGYTF.

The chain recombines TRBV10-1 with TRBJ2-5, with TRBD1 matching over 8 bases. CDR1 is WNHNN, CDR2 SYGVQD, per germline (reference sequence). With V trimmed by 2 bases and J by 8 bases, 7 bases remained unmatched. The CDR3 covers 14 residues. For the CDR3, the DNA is TGCGCCAGCAGTGAGCAGGGGGCGGCTGATACCCAGTACTTC. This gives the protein CASSEQGAADTQYF.

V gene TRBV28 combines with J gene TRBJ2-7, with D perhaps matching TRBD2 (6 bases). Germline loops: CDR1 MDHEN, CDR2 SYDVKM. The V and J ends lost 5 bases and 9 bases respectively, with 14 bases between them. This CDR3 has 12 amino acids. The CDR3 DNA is TGTGCCAGCAGTGGGACTGGAGTAGGGCAGTACTTC. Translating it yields CASSGTGVGQYF.

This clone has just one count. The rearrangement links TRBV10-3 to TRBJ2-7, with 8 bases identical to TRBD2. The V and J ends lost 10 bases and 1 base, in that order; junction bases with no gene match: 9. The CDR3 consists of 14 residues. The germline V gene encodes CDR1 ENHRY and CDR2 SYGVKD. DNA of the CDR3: TGTGCCACCGCGGGGGGAGGACCATCCTACGAGCAGTACTTC. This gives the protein CATAGGGPSYEQYF.

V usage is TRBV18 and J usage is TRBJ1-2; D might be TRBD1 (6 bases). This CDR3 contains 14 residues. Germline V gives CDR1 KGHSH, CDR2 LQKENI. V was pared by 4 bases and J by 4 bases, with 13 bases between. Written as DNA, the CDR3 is TGTGCCAGCTCACACTCGGACAGTACCTATGGCTACACCTTC. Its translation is CASSHSDSTYGYTF.

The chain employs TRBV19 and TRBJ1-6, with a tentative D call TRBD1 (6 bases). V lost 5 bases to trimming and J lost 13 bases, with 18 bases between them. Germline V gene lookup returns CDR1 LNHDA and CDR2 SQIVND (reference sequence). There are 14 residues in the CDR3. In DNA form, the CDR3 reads TGTGCCAGTAGTCTGAACTCCAGGGGCGACCCCCTCCACTTT. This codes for CASSLNSRGDPLHF.

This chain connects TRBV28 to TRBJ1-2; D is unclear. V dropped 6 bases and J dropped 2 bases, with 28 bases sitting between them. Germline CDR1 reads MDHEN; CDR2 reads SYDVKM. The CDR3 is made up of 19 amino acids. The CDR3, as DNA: TGTGCCAGCAGAGACTGGATGGGCGTCGAGGGAGCGGGGAACTATGGCTACACCTTC. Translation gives CASRDWMGVEGAGNYGYTF.

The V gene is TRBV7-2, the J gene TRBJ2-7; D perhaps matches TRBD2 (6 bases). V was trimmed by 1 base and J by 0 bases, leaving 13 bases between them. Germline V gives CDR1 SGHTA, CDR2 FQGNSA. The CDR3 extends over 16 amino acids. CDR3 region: CASSLDSGVSSYEQYF. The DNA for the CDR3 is TGTGCCAGCAGCTTAGATTCGGGGGTTAGCTCCTACGAGCAGTACTTC.

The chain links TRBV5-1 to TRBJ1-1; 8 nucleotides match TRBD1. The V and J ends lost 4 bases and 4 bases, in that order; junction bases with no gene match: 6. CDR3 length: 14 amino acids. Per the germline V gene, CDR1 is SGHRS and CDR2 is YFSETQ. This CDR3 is CASSRRTGFTEAFF. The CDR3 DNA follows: TGCGCCAGCAGCAGGAGGACAGGGTTCACTGAAGCTTTCTTT.

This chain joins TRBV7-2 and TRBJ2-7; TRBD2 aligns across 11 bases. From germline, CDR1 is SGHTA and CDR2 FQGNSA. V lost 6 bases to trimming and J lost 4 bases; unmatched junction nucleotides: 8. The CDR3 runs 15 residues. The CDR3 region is CASSRLAGGEYEQYF. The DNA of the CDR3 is TGTGCCAGCAGTCGGCTAGCGGGAGGCGAATACGAGCAGTACTTC.

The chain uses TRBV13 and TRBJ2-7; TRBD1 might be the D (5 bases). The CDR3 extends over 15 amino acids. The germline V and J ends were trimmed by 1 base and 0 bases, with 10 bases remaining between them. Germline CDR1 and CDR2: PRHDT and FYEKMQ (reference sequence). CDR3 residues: CASSLATDISYEQYF. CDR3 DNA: TGTGCCAGCAGCTTAGCGACAGATATCTCCTACGAGCAGTACTTC.